This T cell receptor beta chain stems from a study of shared clonotypes between healthy human individuals. Broader study findings: Though the depth was large, rarefaction showed that sorted-subset sequencing was incomplete. When naive CD4 clonotypes were compared across several donors, roughly 4.9% were shared.

As to this clone: The antigen is not known.

Per the original methods: Junction-only sequences produced by ImmunoSEQ had no quality scores, so filtering differed. The table came from immunoSEQ multiplex PCR; TCRdb's copy has only in-frame clones and leaves some out. V and J calls and clone size are copied from that table; D and trimming were computed from the DNA. This table has some 2,000,000 clones, 90% to 95% appearing once. All donors were healthy HIV-negative adults lacking recent acute infections or vaccinations. The TCR originated in a man aged 18 to 29 in good health. Sequenced: naive CD4+ T cells sorted from blood. Subset given: CD45RA+ positively selected.

The CDR3 DNA sequence: TGTGCCAGCAGCTTAGAGGAGGGCAATGAGCAGTTCTTC. Residues: CASSLEEGNEQFF. The rearrangement joins TRBV7-2 to TRBJ2-1; D might be TRBD2 (6 bases). The V gene's germline CDR1 is SGHTA and CDR2 FQGNSA. CDR3 size: 13 residues. V was shortened by 1 base and J by 6 bases, with 7 bases between the two germline ends.